This T cell receptor (beta chain) was recorded in a study of T cells after yellow fever vaccination (dated by TCRdb to the late 2010s). With respect to the entire study: The SMART-Seq v4 Ultra Low Input RNA kit was used to prepare libraries from fractions with low cell numbers. To follow T-cell clones before and after both primary and booster YFV17D yellow fever vaccination, bulk TCR alpha and beta repertoires underwent longitudinal sequencing. Blood was drawn at multiple timepoints before and after primary and secondary immunization, with bulk PBMC replicates and cell subsets isolated. The cohort comprised two healthy male donors, one aged 18 to 30 and one aged 30 to 40 years.

The treatment or condition tag for this specimen amounts to: live attenuated yellow fever vaccine strain. Two biological replicates of bulk PBMCs were collected at each blood-draw timepoint. A standard Ficoll-Paque protocol was used to isolate PBMCs from peripheral blood. TriZol was used to extract RNA from bulk PBMCs, CD4 and CD8 fractions, and dextramer-positive and dextramer-negative fractions. V drops 0 bases and J drops 3 bases, leaving 16 bases in between. The germline V gene (reference sequence) gives CDR1 as DFQATT and CDR2 as SNEGSKA. The CDR3 starts with the cysteine, ends with the phenylalanine, and has 16 residues. The entry retains the CDR3 DNA only, 48 bases that are in frame from base 1. The paper as a whole reports these results and caveats: A small fraction of clonotypes appeared in both the CD4 and CD8 compartments, likely as a result of convergent recombination. Because the study included only two donors, the extent to which the findings can be generalized is limited. The secondary T-cell response was found to be weaker but faster than the primary response, with a peak reached on day 5 rather than on day 15. FACS-sorted repertoires could contain abundant contaminating clonotypes from the bulk population, so computational filtering was required. Most clones expanded after primary vaccination were re-detected after the booster (just under 97% of CD4 and approximately 88% of CD8), suggesting broad memory maintenance.

This clonotype was seen more than once but under ten times. The target of this receptor is not known. Base qualities were left out, and no much larger clone turns up one base away. The listed sequencing device is Illumina NovaSeq 6000. TCR cDNA was made using 5'RACE template switching, a step that added a universal primer site and unique molecular identifiers. cDNA synthesis was primed from both the TCR alpha and TCR beta constant segments. Two PCR steps were used to amplify libraries, with sample barcodes and sequencing adapters being added in the second step. Sequencing of the libraries was done on either Illumina HiSeq 2500 (2x100 bp) or NovaSeq (2x150 bp). In the paper's pipeline: Reads were demultiplexed and collapsed into UMI consensus sequences with MIGEC, and V(D)J alignment was performed with MiXCR. Using edgeR on replicate PBMC samples, clonotypes were called vaccine-responding if FDR was below 0.01 and the log2 fold change was above 5 up to day 15. Each bulk clonotype received a CD4 or CD8 identity based on whether the sequenced CD4 or CD8 repertoire contained that clonotype at higher abundance. TCRdb cleaned the public reads at Q25 with fastp, built clones with MiXCR and kept in-frame beta chains. Entries are consolidated by CDR3 protein sequence, retaining the most common genes and DNA. V and J calls and clone size were set by TCRdb, not the authors. The sample has a few hundred thousand distinct CDR3 sequences on record, about 4% of them singletons. 20% to 25% of the sample is taken by the ten largest.

Rearrangement joined TRBV20-1 to TRBJ2-3; perhaps TRBD1 is the D gene, with 5 bases matching. The receptor's source is a man aged 18 to 30 who received the YFV17D yellow fever vaccine. Material: PBMCs, obtained 5 days after the yellow fever booster vaccination. This receptor carries the CDR3 CSARDRPRVGTDTQYF. In nucleotides, the sequence is TGCAGTGCTAGAGATCGTCCCAGGGTCGGTACAGATACGCAGTATTTT.